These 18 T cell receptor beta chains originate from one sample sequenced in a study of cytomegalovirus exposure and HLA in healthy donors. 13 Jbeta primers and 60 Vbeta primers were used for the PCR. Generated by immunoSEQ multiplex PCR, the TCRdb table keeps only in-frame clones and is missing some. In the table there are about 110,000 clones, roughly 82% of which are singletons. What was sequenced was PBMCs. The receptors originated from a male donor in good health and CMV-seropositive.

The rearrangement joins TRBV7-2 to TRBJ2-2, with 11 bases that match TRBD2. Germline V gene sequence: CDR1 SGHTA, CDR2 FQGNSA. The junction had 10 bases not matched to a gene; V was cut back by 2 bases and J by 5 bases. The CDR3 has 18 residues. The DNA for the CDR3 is TGTGCCAGCAGCTTATCAATACTAGCGGGGGACCGTACCGGGGAGCTGTTTTTT. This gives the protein CASSLSILAGDRTGELFF.

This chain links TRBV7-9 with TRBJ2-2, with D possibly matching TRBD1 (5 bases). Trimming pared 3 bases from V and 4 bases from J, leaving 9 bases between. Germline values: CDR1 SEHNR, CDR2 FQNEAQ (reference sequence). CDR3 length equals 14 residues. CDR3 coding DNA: TGTGCCAGCAGCTTCGCAGGGCGCACCGGGGAGCTGTTTTTT. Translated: CASSFAGRTGELFF.

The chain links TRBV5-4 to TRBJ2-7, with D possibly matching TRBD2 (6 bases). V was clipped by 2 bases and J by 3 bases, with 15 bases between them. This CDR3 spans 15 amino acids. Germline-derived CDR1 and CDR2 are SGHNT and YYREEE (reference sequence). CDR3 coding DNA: TGTGCCAGCAGCTTCAACGGGGGTAGCCGCTACGAGCAGTACTTC. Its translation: CASSFNGGSRYEQYF.

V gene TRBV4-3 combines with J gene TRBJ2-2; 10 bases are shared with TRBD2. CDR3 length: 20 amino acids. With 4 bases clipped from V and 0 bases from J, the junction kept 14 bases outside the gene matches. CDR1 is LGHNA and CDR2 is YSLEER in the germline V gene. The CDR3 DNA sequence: TGCGCCAGCAGCCGCGCGGTTCCGGTAGCGGGGGGCCCGAACACCGGGGAGCTGTTTTTT. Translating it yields CASSRAVPVAGGPNTGELFF.

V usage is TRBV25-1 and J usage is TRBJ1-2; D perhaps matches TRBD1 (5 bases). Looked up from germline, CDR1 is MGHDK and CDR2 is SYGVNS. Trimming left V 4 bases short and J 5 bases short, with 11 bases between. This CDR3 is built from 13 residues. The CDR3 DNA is TGTGCCAGCAGTGCGCAGGGTGGTTATGGCTACACCTTC. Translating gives CASSAQGGYGYTF.

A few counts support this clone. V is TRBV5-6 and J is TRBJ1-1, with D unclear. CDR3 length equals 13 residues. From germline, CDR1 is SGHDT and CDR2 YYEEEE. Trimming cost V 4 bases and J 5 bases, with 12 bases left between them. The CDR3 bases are TGTGCCAGCAGCCCCCCCGCGCGGACTGAAGCTTTCTTT. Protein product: CASSPPARTEAFF.

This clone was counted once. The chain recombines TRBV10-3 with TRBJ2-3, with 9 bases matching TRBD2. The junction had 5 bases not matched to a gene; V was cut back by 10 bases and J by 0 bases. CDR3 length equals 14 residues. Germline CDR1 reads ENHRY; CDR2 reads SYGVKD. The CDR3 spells CASGRGQSTDTQYF. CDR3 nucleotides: TGTGCCAGCGGGAGGGGACAGAGCACAGATACGCAGTATTTT.

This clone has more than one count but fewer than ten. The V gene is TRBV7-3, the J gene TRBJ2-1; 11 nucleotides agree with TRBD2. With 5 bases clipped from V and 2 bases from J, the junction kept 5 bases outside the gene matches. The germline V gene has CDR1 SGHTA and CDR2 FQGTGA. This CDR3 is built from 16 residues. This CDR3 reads CASSQGLAAPYNEQFF. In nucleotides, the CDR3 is TGTGCCAGCAGCCAGGGACTAGCGGCCCCCTACAATGAGCAGTTCTTC.

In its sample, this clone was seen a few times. The CDR3 DNA sequence: TGCGCCAGCAGCTTGGAACGGGGAAACACCATATATTTT. It yields the protein CASSLERGNTIYF. The V and J genes are TRBV5-1 and TRBJ1-3; D is undetermined. The germline V gene encodes CDR1 SGHRS and CDR2 YFSETQ. Trimming left V 0 bases short and J 4 bases short, with 5 bases between. The CDR3 extends over 13 amino acids.

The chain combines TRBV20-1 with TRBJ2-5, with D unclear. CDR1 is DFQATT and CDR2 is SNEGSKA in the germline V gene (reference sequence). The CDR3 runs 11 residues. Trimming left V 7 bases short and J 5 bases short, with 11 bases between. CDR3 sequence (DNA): TGCAGTGTGGAGACGAGGGAGACCCAGTACTTC. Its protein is CSVETRETQYF.

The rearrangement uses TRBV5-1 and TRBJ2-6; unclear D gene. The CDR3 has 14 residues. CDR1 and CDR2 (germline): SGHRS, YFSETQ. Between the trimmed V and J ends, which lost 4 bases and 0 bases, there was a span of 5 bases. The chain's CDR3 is CASSVSSGANVLTF. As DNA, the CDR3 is TGCGCCAGCAGCGTTAGCTCTGGGGCCAACGTCCTGACTTTC. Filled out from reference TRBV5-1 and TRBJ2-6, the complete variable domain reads KAGVTQTPRYLIKTRGQQVTLSCSPISGHRSVSWYQQTPGQGLQFLFEYFSETQRNKGNFPGRFSGRQFSNSRSEMNVSTLELGDSALYLCASSVSSGANVLTFGAGSRLTVL.

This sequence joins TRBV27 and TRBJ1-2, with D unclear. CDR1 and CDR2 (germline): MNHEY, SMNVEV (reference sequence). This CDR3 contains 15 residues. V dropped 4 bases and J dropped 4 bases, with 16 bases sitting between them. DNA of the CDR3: TGTGCCAGCAGTTCCGGTTTGACTACTATCTATGGCTACACCTTC. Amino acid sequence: CASSSGLTTIYGYTF.

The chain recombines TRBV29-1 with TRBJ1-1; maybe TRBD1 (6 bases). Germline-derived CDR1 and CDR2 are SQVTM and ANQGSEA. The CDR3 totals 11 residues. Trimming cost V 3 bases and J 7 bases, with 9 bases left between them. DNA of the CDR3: TGCAGCGTTGAGAGGGGGGGTGAAGCTTTCTTT. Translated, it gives CSVERGGEAFF.

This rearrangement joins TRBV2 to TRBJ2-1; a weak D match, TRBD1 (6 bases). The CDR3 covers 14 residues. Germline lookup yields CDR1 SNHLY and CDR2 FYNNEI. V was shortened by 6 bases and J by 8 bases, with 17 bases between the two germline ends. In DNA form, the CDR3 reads TGTGCCAGCAGGCCTCAGGGGCCTTGGGATGAGCAGTTCTTC. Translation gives CASRPQGPWDEQFF.

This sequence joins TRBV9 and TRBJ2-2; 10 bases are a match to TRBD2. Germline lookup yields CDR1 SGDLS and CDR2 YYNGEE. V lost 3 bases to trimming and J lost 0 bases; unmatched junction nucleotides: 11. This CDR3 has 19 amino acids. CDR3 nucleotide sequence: TGTGCCAGCAGCGCCGGGGGGCTAGCGGGAGCGCCGAACACCGGGGAGCTGTTTTTT. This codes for CASSAGGLAGAPNTGELFF.

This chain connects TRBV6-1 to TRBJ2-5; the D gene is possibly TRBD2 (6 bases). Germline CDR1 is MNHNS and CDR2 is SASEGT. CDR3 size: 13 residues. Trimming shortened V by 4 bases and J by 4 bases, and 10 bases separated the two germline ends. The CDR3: CASSATRAETQYF. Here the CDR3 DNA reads TGTGCCAGCAGTGCGACTAGGGCAGAGACCCAGTACTTC.

CDR3 loop: CASSLRLAGYNEQFF. CDR3 nucleotides: TGTGCCAGCAGCTTAAGACTAGCGGGGTACAATGAGCAGTTCTTC. The chain carries TRBV7-3 and TRBJ2-1, with 11 nucleotides matching TRBD2. Germline loops: CDR1 SGHTA, CDR2 FQGTGA. The CDR3 loop spans 15 amino acids. The V segment lost 1 base and the J segment 4 bases; nucleotides outside the gene matches: 0.

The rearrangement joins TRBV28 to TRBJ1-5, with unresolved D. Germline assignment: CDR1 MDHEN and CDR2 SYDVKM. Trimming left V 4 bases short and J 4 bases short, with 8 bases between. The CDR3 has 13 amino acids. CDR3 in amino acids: CASSSPTNQPQHF. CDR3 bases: TGTGCCAGCAGTTCACCGACTAATCAGCCCCAGCATTTT.